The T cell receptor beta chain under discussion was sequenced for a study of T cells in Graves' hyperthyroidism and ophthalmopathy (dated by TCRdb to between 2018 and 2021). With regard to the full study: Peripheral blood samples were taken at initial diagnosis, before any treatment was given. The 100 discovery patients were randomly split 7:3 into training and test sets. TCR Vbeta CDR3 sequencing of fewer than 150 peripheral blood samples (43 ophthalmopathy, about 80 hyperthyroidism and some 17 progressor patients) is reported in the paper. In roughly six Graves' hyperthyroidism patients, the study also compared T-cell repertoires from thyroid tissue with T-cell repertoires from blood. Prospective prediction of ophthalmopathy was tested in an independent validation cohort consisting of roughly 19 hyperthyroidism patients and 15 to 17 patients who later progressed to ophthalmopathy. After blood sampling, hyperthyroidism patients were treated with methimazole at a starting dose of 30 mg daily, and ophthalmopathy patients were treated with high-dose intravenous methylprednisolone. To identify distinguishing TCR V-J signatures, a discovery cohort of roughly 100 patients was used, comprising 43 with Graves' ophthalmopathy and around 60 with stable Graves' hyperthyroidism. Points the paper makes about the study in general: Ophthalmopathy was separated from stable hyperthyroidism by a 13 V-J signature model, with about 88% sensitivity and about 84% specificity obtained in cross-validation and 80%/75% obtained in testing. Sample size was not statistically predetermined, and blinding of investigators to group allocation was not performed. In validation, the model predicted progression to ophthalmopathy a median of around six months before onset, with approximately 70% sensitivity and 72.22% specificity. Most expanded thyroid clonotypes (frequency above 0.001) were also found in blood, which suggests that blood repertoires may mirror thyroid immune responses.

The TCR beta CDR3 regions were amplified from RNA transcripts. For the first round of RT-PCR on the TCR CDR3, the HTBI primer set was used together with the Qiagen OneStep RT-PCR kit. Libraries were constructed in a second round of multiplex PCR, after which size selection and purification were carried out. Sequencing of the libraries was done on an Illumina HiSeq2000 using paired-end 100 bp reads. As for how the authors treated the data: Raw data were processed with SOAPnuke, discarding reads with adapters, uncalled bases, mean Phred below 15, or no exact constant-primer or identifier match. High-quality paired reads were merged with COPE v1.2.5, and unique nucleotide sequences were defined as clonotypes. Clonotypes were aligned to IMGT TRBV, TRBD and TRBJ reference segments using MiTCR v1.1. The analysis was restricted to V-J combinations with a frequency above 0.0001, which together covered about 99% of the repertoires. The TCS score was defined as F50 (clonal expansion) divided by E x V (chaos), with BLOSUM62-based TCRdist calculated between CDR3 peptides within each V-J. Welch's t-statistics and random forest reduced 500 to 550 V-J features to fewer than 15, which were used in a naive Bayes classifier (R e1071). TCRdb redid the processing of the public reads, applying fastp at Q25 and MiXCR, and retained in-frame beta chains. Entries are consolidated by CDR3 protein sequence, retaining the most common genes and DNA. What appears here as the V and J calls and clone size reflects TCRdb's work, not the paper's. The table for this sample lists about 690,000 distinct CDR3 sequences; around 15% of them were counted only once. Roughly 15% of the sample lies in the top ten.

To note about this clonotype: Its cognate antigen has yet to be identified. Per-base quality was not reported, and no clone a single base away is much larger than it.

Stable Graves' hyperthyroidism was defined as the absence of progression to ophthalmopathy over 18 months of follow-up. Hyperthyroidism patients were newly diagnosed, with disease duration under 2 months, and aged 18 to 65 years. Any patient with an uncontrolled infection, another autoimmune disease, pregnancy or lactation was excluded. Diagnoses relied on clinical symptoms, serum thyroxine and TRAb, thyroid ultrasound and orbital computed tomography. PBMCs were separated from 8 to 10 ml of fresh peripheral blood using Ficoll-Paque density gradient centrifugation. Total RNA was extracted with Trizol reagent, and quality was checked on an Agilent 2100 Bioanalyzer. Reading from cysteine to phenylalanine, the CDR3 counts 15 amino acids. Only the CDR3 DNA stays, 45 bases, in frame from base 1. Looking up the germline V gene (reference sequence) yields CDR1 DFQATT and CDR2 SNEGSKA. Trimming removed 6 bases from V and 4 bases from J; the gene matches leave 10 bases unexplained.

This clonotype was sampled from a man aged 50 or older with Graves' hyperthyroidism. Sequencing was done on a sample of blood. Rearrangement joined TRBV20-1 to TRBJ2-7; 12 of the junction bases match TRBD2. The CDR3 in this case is CSARLTSGRWYEQYF. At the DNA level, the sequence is TGCAGTGCCAGATTAACTAGCGGGAGGTGGTACGAGCAGTACTTC.